Following are 27 T cell receptor beta chains from one sample sequenced in a study of blood T cell repertoires in COVID-19 (dated by TCRdb to 2019 to 2021). Receptors were amplified or captured by the immunoSEQ multiplex PCR assay. Not all clones reach the TCRdb copy of this immuneACCESS table, which keeps in-frame sequences only. Checked studies attribute under half of the gap to unresolved V genes and leave the rest unexplained. The sample table records roughly 110,000 clones; 84% of these occur just once. Less than 9.5% of the sample is held by the ten biggest clonotypes. Sequencing was carried out using peripheral blood. Source of these receptors: a middle-aged woman with acute or convalescent COVID-19.

The chain carries TRBV5-1 and TRBJ2-1; weak D call: TRBD2 (5 bases). This CDR3 is built from 13 residues. Trimming pared 0 bases from V and 10 bases from J, leaving 11 bases between. Germline CDR1 reads SGHRS; CDR2 reads YFSETQ. The CDR3 region has the DNA TGCGCCAGCAGCTTGGGTTCCTCGGGGGAGCAGTTCTTC. Residues: CASSLGSSGEQFF.

V usage is TRBV2 and J usage is TRBJ1-3, with unresolved D. The CDR3 has 15 amino acids. The ends were cut back, 1 base at V and 0 bases at J, with 7 bases in the middle. Germline V gene sequence: CDR1 SNHLY, CDR2 FYNNEI. The CDR3 DNA reads as TGTGCCAGCAGTGAAGGAACTTACTCTGGAAACACCATATATTTT. Its protein is CASSEGTYSGNTIYF.

The chain combines TRBV5-1 with TRBJ2-5; D call uncertain. The CDR3 totals 13 residues. Germline CDR1 SGHRS, CDR2 YFSETQ. V shed 1 base and J shed 5 bases, with 9 bases lying between them. CDR3 sequence (DNA): TGCGCCAGCAGCTTGCTTAGCCAGGAGACCCAGTACTTC. Its translation: CASSLLSQETQYF.

V gene TRBV12-3 or TRBV12-4 combines with J gene TRBJ2-5, with 11 positions matching TRBD2. V trimming: 7 bases; J trimming: 5 bases; junction bases outside the gene matches: 3. The CDR3 sequence is 13 residues long. The CDR3 sequence: CASTLAGAETQYF. DNA of the CDR3: TGTGCCAGCACACTAGCGGGGGCGGAGACCCAGTACTTC.

In its sample, this clone was seen once. The chain carries TRBV27 and TRBJ2-7; 10 nucleotides agree with TRBD1. With V trimmed by 6 bases and J by 0 bases, 8 bases remained unmatched. The CDR3 is 16 residues long. Germline V lookup: CDR1 MNHEY, CDR2 SMNVEV (reference sequence). The CDR3 loop reads CASSPGQGSSSYEQYF. CDR3 nucleotide sequence: TGTGCCAGCAGCCCGGGACAGGGGTCTAGCTCCTACGAGCAGTACTTC.

This chain connects TRBV7-9 to TRBJ2-3, with D unresolved. Per germline, CDR1 SEHNR and CDR2 FQNEAQ (reference sequence). The CDR3 length is 16 residues. V dropped 0 bases and J dropped 5 bases, with 15 bases sitting between them. The CDR3 region has the DNA TGTGCCAGCAGCTTAGCGAGTCCGACTTCGGGAGATACGCAGTATTTT. It yields the protein CASSLASPTSGDTQYF.

The chain couples TRBV4-3 to TRBJ1-1; D call uncertain. Trimming pared 0 bases from V and 5 bases from J, leaving 13 bases between. The CDR3 runs 15 residues. CDR1 and CDR2 from the germline V gene are LGHNA and YSLEER. CDR3 coding DNA: TGCGCCAGCAGCCAAGATACGGGGTCGGGAACTGAAGCTTTCTTT. Its protein is CASSQDTGSGTEAFF.

The chain is built from TRBV6-5 and TRBJ1-6; D unclear. Trimming removed 6 bases at V and 3 bases at J, with 12 bases between. From germline, CDR1 is MNHEY and CDR2 SVGAGI. The CDR3 is 15 residues long. CDR3 protein: CASSPSLVYNSPLHF. The CDR3 nucleotides are TGTGCCAGCAGCCCGAGCCTGGTCTATAATTCACCCCTCCACTTT.

The chain links TRBV6-2 or TRBV6-3 to TRBJ1-5; no definite D call. The CDR3 loop spans 14 amino acids. From germline, CDR1 is MNHEY and CDR2 SVGEGT. V lost 5 bases and J 4 bases, leaving 12 bases between the germline ends. Here the CDR3 reads CASSVPGKNQPQHF. Written as DNA, the CDR3 is TGTGCCAGCAGTGTTCCGGGGAAAAATCAGCCCCAGCATTTT.

This chain joins TRBV10-1 and TRBJ1-1; no firm D call. This CDR3 spans 13 amino acids. V lost 5 bases and J lost 4, with 11 bases in between. Germline loops: CDR1 WNHNN, CDR2 SYGVQD (reference sequence). The CDR3 sequence is CASSFSPGTEAFF. The CDR3, as DNA: TGCGCCAGCAGTTTTAGCCCCGGCACTGAAGCTTTCTTT.

This rearrangement joins TRBV30 to TRBJ1-1; possibly TRBD1 for D (6 bases). Germline values: CDR1 GTSNPN, CDR2 SVGIG (reference sequence). The CDR3 sequence is 13 residues long. V was cut by 6 bases and J by 6 bases, with 17 bases left in between. The CDR3 DNA follows: TGTGCCTGCACACAGGGTTTTAGGGCTGAAGCTTTCTTT. Protein product: CACTQGFRAEAFF.

The table lists this clone with a few counts. The gene calls are TRBV3-1 (or the pseudogene TRBV3-2) and TRBJ2-7; weak D call: TRBD2 (6 bases). The CDR3 has 14 amino acids. Trimming took 1 base from V and 9 from J, leaving 16 bases between them. Germline lookup yields CDR1 LGHDT and CDR2 YNNKEL (reference sequence). DNA of the CDR3: TGTGCCAGCAGCCAAGCGGCAGGGAGGCAAGGGCAGTACTTC. Its translation: CASSQAAGRQGQYF.

The rearrangement uses TRBV11-2 and TRBJ1-2; 7 bases align to TRBD1. Germline trimming cut 4 bases from V and 8 bases from J; bases unmatched to any gene: 10. This CDR3 spans 14 amino acids. Germline CDR1 is SGHAT and CDR2 is FQNNGV. CDR3 in DNA: TGTGCCAGCAGCTCCAATCCAGGGACAGCGGGCTACACCTTC. Its protein product is CASSSNPGTAGYTF.

The chain couples TRBV7-2 to TRBJ1-4; weak D call: TRBD1 (5 bases). Germline CDR1 SGHTA, CDR2 FQGNSA. The CDR3 totals 15 residues. V was trimmed by 3 bases and J by 7 bases, leaving 15 bases between them. Here the CDR3 DNA reads TGTGCCAGCAGCTTCCAGGGTGGAATAGTTGAAAAACTGTTTTTT. This gives the protein CASSFQGGIVEKLFF.

The J gene is TRBJ2-2, the V gene TRBV6-5, with 7 nucleotides matching TRBD1. This CDR3 is built from 15 residues. Germline values: CDR1 MNHEY, CDR2 SVGAGI. Germline trimming cut 6 bases from V and 6 bases from J; bases unmatched to any gene: 10. CDR3 sequence reads: CASSSTGSSAGELFF. Here the CDR3 DNA reads TGTGCCAGCAGCTCGACAGGGTCCTCAGCCGGGGAGCTGTTTTTT.

This chain uses TRBV29-1 with TRBJ1-1; D gene ambiguous. Trimming removed 6 bases from V and 0 bases from J, with 11 bases in between. CDR1 and CDR2 from the germline V gene are SQVTM and ANQGSEA. This CDR3 has 13 residues. Here the CDR3 DNA reads TGCAGCGTGGGTGCAGGAATGAACACTGAAGCTTTCTTT. Protein sequence: CSVGAGMNTEAFF.

The chain joins TRBV7-9 to TRBJ2-5, with 11 positions matching TRBD2. This CDR3 comprises 16 residues. Germline trimming cut 1 base from V and 5 bases from J; bases unmatched to any gene: 6. From germline, CDR1 is SEHNR and CDR2 FQNEAQ (reference sequence). The CDR3: CASSLGLAGGYETQYF. In DNA form, the CDR3 reads TGTGCCAGCAGCTTAGGTCTAGCGGGGGGCTATGAGACCCAGTACTTC.

The chain recombines TRBV6-5 with TRBJ2-2, with 10 bases aligning to TRBD1. The CDR3 has 15 residues. V was clipped by 6 bases and J by 5 bases; unmatched bases: 6. Germline lookup yields CDR1 MNHEY and CDR2 SVGAGI. The CDR3 nucleotides read TGTGCCAGCAGACCCGACAGGGGGCTTACCGGGGAGCTGTTTTTT. The encoded protein is CASRPDRGLTGELFF.

The genes are TRBV2 and TRBJ2-2; 8 bases align to TRBD1. The germline V gene encodes CDR1 SNHLY and CDR2 FYNNEI. The CDR3 loop spans 14 amino acids. The J segment lost 8 bases and the V segment lost 8 bases, leaving 10 bases of the junction unmatched. This CDR3 reads CASWSGQGAGELFF. The CDR3 DNA reads TGTGCCAGCTGGAGCGGACAGGGCGCTGGGGAGCTGTTTTTT. Looking up the rest from reference TRBV2 and TRBJ2-2 gives the full variable domain: EPEVTQTPSHQVTQMGQEVILRCVPISNHLYFYWYRQILGQKVEFLVSFYNNEISEKSEIFDDQFSVERPDGSNFTLKIRSTKLEDSAMYFCASWSGQGAGELFFGEGSRLTVL.

The V gene is TRBV5-1, the J gene TRBJ2-7; D ambiguous. CDR3 length: 14 amino acids. Between the trimmed V and J ends, which lost 4 bases and 2 bases, there was a span of 13 bases. Germline values: CDR1 SGHRS, CDR2 YFSETQ. The CDR3 DNA reads as TGCGCCAGCAGCCAAGAGCAGGCCGCCTACGAGCAGTACTTC. This gives the protein CASSQEQAAYEQYF.

This chain links TRBV4-1 with TRBJ2-3; D is ambiguous. The CDR3 runs to 14 residues. CDR1 is MGHRA and CDR2 is YSYEKL in the germline V gene. V dropped 0 bases and J dropped 1 base, with 5 bases sitting between them. DNA for the CDR3: TGCGCCAGCAGCCAAGATTCAGGCACAGATACGCAGTATTTT. It yields the protein CASSQDSGTDTQYF.

This clone was picked up one time. This chain uses TRBV6-1 with TRBJ1-3, with a possible D match to TRBD1 (6 bases). V lost 1 base and J 0 bases, leaving 19 bases between the germline ends. The CDR3 runs to 19 residues. Germline lookup yields CDR1 MNHNS and CDR2 SASEGT. Written as DNA, the CDR3 is TGTGCCAGCAGTGAAGATTTCAGGGGCCCTGGAAGCTCTGGAAACACCATATATTTT. Protein sequence: CASSEDFRGPGSSGNTIYF.

This chain links TRBV11-2 with TRBJ2-1; 10 bases align to TRBD1. Germline V gene lookup returns CDR1 SGHAT and CDR2 FQNNGV. CDR3 length: 15 amino acids. The V and J ends lost 9 bases and 5 bases, in that order; junction bases with no gene match: 10. The CDR3 is CASTWGDRGNNEQFF. CDR3 in DNA: TGTGCCAGTACGTGGGGGGACAGGGGAAACAATGAGCAGTTCTTC.

The rearrangement links TRBV7-8 to TRBJ1-2; maybe TRBD1 (6 bases). The germline CDR1 and CDR2 sequences are SGHVS and FQNEAQ. The V and J ends lost 1 base and 7 bases respectively, with 10 bases between them. CDR3 length: 13 amino acids. CDR3 residues: CASSLETGSGYTF. Here the CDR3 DNA reads TGTGCCAGCAGCTTAGAGACAGGTTCTGGCTACACCTTC.

This clone was observed many times. Other DNA sequences in this sample translate to the same CDR3. The chain is built from TRBV6-5 and TRBJ1-5, with D tentatively TRBD1 (6 bases). Deletions cut 4 bases from V and 2 bases from J, with 12 bases between. This CDR3 contains 15 residues. The germline gives CDR1 MNHEY, CDR2 SVGAGI. CDR3 bases: TGTGCCAGCAGTTCACAGGGATATGGCAATCAGCCCCAGCATTTT. This codes for CASSSQGYGNQPQHF.

The gene calls are TRBV12-5 and TRBJ2-3; possibly TRBD2 for D (5 bases). Germline V gives CDR1 LGHNT, CDR2 FRNRAP. The CDR3 has 13 residues. Trimming pared 1 base from V and 4 bases from J, leaving 6 bases between. In DNA, the CDR3 is TGTGCTAGTGGTTTGGGACTACCAGATACGCAGTATTTT. It specifies CASGLGLPDTQYF.

The CDR3 DNA sequence: TGTGCCAGCAGTATAACAGGACCCCAGCCCCAGCATTTT. As protein: CASSITGPQPQHF. The V gene is TRBV6-2 or TRBV6-3, the J gene TRBJ1-5, with D maybe TRBD1 (5 bases). The CDR3 is made up of 13 amino acids. CDR1 MNHEY and CDR2 SVGEGT come from the germline V gene. V was pared by 5 bases and J by 7 bases, with 12 bases between.